The next 19 T cell receptor beta chains were all read from a single sample in a study of post-analysis software for immune sequencing data (dated by TCRdb to between 2014 and 2017). Results and caveats for the whole study, not just this receptor: Roughly 5 TRBV segments, including TRBV5-6, TRBV5-1 and TRBV20-1, were significantly more frequent in patients than controls.

These TCRs' antigens remain unknown. The library was generated by PCR. These reads were obtained on an Illumina HiSeq 2500. To reduce PCR and sequencing biases, unique molecular identifiers were built into the TCR beta cDNA libraries. The raw public reads went through TCRdb reprocessing: fastp at Q25, MiXCR clone calling, in-frame beta chains kept. One record per CDR3 amino acid sequence lists the most common genes and DNA. This sample lists hundreds of thousands of distinct CDR3 sequences; 59% were detected once. The ten largest clones represent approximately 10% of the sample. The material sequenced was blood. The receptor source for this set is a girl under 10 years old with multiple sclerosis.

This clonotype was observed a few times. V gene TRBV12-3 or TRBV12-4 combines with J gene TRBJ2-1, with D perhaps given as TRBD1 or TRBD2 (5 bases each). CDR3 length: 14 amino acids. Trimming removed 6 bases at V and 3 bases at J, with 12 bases between. This CDR3 is CASSPGPNYNEQFF. In DNA, the CDR3 is TGTGCCAGCAGCCCGGGACCGAACTACAATGAGCAGTTCTTC.

The chain links TRBV9 to TRBJ2-1; D is possibly TRBD1 (6 bases). The CDR3 is made up of 13 amino acids. The germline gives CDR1 SGDLS, CDR2 YYNGEE. The germline V and J ends were trimmed by 5 bases and 5 bases, with 11 bases remaining between them. In nucleotides, the CDR3 is TGTGCCAGCAGAGGACAGATTAACAATGAGCAGTTCTTC. As protein: CASRGQINNEQFF. Together with reference TRBV9 and TRBJ2-1, the CDR3 gives the full variable domain: DSGVTQTPKHLITATGQRVTLRCSPRSGDLSVYWYQQSLDQGLQFLIQYYNGEERAKGNILERFSAQQFPDLHSELNLSSLELGDSALYFCASRGQINNEQFFGPGTRLTVL.

The chain joins TRBV5-1 to TRBJ1-2, with no clear D. Germline V gene lookup returns CDR1 SGHRS and CDR2 YFSETQ. The V and J ends lost 1 base and 8 bases respectively, with 9 bases between them. The CDR3 is 12 residues long. In DNA form, the CDR3 reads TGCGCCAGCAGCTTGACGAGCGACGGCTACACCTTC. It encodes CASSLTSDGYTF.

V and J are TRBV6-2 or TRBV6-3 and TRBJ2-6; possible D gene TRBD2, 5 bases. Per germline, CDR1 MNHEY and CDR2 SVGEGT. V was shortened by 6 bases and J by 0 bases, with 18 bases between the two germline ends. The length of the CDR3 is 18 residues. This chain's CDR3 is CASSPKVRGLSGANVLTF. As DNA, the CDR3 is TGTGCCAGCAGCCCGAAAGTTCGGGGTCTCTCTGGGGCCAACGTCCTGACTTTC.

The chain joins TRBV29-1 to TRBJ2-5, with D perhaps TRBD2 (5 bases). The germline V and J ends were trimmed by 3 bases and 4 bases, with 12 bases remaining between them. Per germline, CDR1 SQVTM and CDR2 ANQGSEA. The CDR3 is 13 amino acids. The CDR3 reads CSVDERSGETQYF. CDR3 coding DNA: TGCAGCGTTGATGAGCGGAGTGGAGAGACCCAGTACTTC.

The rearrangement links TRBV6-1 to TRBJ2-2; D may be TRBD1 (5 bases). Germline-derived CDR1 and CDR2 are MNHNS and SASEGT. Trimming took off 2 bases at V and 2 bases at J, with 15 bases between the two ends. CDR3 length equals 17 residues. The chain's CDR3 is CASSERAGLFNTGELFF. The CDR3 region has the DNA TGTGCCAGCAGTGAAAGGGCAGGGCTATTTAACACCGGGGAGCTGTTTTTT.

In this sample, this clonotype turned up a few times. The genes are TRBV15 and TRBJ2-1; 12 bases agree with TRBD2. V lost 2 bases, J lost 7 bases, and 6 bases stayed unmatched. The germline V gene encodes CDR1 LNHNV and CDR2 YYDKDF (reference sequence). The CDR3 is made up of 16 amino acids. The CDR3 reads CATSRPGLAGMNEQFF. In nucleotides, the CDR3 is TGTGCCACCAGCAGACCCGGACTAGCGGGAATGAATGAGCAGTTCTTC.

The V call is TRBV5-1, the J call TRBJ2-4, with TRBD1 as a possible D gene (6 bases). The CDR3 contains 15 residues. Germline V gene sequence: CDR1 SGHRS, CDR2 YFSETQ. Trimming took off 4 bases at V and 0 bases at J, with 11 bases between the two ends. The CDR3 DNA reads TGCGCCAGCAGCCGGGACAACGTAGCCAAAAACATTCAGTACTTC. Translation gives CASSRDNVAKNIQYF.

This clonotype has a handful of counts. V is TRBV7-2 and J is TRBJ2-3; the D call may be TRBD1 or TRBD2 (5 bases each). The CDR3 is 15 residues long. V was pared by 5 bases and J by 4 bases, with 16 bases between. Germline V lookup: CDR1 SGHTA, CDR2 FQGNSA. The CDR3 here is CASSPRGLRPDTQYF. Written as DNA, the CDR3 is TGTGCCAGCAGCCCCCGGGGCTTGAGACCAGATACGCAGTATTTT.

This clonotype appeared a few times. The chain links TRBV7-6 to TRBJ2-3, with D maybe TRBD1 (5 bases). V was clipped by 1 base and J by 1 base, with 24 bases between them. CDR1 is SGHVS and CDR2 is FNYEAQ in the germline V gene. The CDR3 is 20 amino acids. The CDR3 is CASSLEAGPELVVGTDTQYF. CDR3 bases: TGTGCCAGCAGCTTAGAAGCAGGGCCGGAGTTGGTGGTTGGCACAGATACGCAGTATTTT.

The sample holds a few counts of this clonotype. V usage is TRBV5-1 and J usage is TRBJ2-7; maybe TRBD2 (5 bases). Germline loops: CDR1 SGHRS, CDR2 YFSETQ. Deletions cut 0 bases from V and 5 bases from J, with 6 bases between. The CDR3 extends over 12 amino acids. This CDR3 is CASSLDGDEQYF. The CDR3 DNA reads as TGCGCCAGCAGCTTGGACGGGGACGAGCAGTACTTC.

Only a few counts were recorded for this clonotype. The chain couples TRBV3-1 to TRBJ1-1; unclear D gene. Trimming removed 1 base at V and 3 bases at J, with 9 bases between. The CDR3 contains 14 residues. Germline V gene sequence: CDR1 LGHDT, CDR2 YNNKEL (reference sequence). The CDR3 region has the DNA TGTGCCAGCAGCCAAGGGCAGAGGCACACTGAAGCTTTCTTT. It translates to CASSQGQRHTEAFF. The full variable domain, with the rest looked up from reference TRBV3-1 and TRBJ1-1, is DTAVSQTPKYLVTQMGNDKSIKCEQNLGHDTMYWYKQDSKKFLKIMFSYNNKELIINETVPNRFSPKSPDKAHLNLHINSLELGDSAVYFCASSQGQRHTEAFFGQGTRLTVV.

The chain employs TRBV28 and TRBJ2-2, with D unresolved. The V and J ends lost 9 bases and 2 bases respectively, with 10 bases between them. Germline CDR1 is MDHEN and CDR2 is SYDVKM. The CDR3 sequence is 13 residues long. CDR3: CASKDRNTGELFF. CDR3 DNA sequence: TGTGCCAGTAAGGACCGCAACACCGGGGAGCTGTTTTTT.

This clonotype was detected only a few times. This sequence joins TRBV20-1 and TRBJ2-3; 7 positions agree with TRBD2. CDR3 length equals 15 residues. Trimming cost V 4 bases and J 3 bases; bases outside gene matches: 10. The germline CDR1 and CDR2 sequences are DFQATT and SNEGSKA (reference sequence). CDR3 amino acids: CSATVAGAGTDTQYF. DNA of the CDR3: TGCAGTGCTACAGTGGCGGGAGCAGGGACAGATACGCAGTATTTT.

This clonotype occurred a few times. The junction departs from germline at one end; a sequencing error may be responsible. The chain combines TRBV7-2 with TRBJ2-1; TRBD1 matches at 9 bases. The CDR3 runs 21 residues. In germline, CDR1 is SGHTA, CDR2 FQGNSA. The CDR3 spells CASSSRSNRDRVGGSYNEQFF. CDR3 DNA: TGCGCCAGCAGCTCGCGCTCCAACCGGGACAGGGTAGGGGGCTCCTACAATGAGCAGTTCTTC.

V gene TRBV20-1 combines with J gene TRBJ2-5, with 9 bases aligning to TRBD2. Judging by the DNA end, TRBJ2-7 fits better; the J call may be wrong. The CDR3 has 13 residues. Germline-derived CDR1 and CDR2 are DFQATT and SNEGSKA (reference sequence). CDR3 in amino acids: CSAGFSGSYEQYF. CDR3 in DNA: TGCAGTGCTGGGTTTAGCGGGAGCTACGAGCAGTACTTC.

The CDR3 region is CASSLGPRSSYEQYF. CDR3 in DNA: TGCGCCAGCAGCCTCGGGCCCAGGAGCTCCTACGAGCAGTACTTC. This chain links TRBV5-1 with TRBJ2-7; D unresolved. CDR1 is SGHRS and CDR2 is YFSETQ in the germline V gene. Trimming took 4 bases from V and 0 from J, leaving 14 bases between them. The CDR3 length is 15 residues.

This chain uses TRBV20-1 with TRBJ2-3; perhaps TRBD2 as D (6 bases). Germline CDR1 is DFQATT and CDR2 is SNEGSKA (reference sequence). The V end was cut by 4 bases, the J end by 2 bases, with 13 bases between. The CDR3 length is 14 residues. The CDR3 coding sequence is TGCAGTGCTACCAAGGGACTGGTCACAGATACGCAGTATTTT. This sequence encodes CSATKGLVTDTQYF.

The chain has TRBV4-3 and TRBJ1-2; D gene ambiguous. This CDR3 is built from 15 residues. With 0 bases removed from V and 8 bases from J, the gap between germline ends came to 16 bases. The germline CDR1 and CDR2 sequences are LGHNA and YSLEER. CDR3 residues: CASSQDISGQRGYTF. CDR3 sequence (DNA): TGCGCCAGCAGCCAAGACATATCCGGCCAGAGGGGCTACACCTTC.